This TCR beta chain was obtained from a study of OX40 agonist ivuxolimab in advanced cancers. This clone occurred a few times. Using immunoSEQ multiplex PCR, the repertoire was profiled, and TCRdb retains in-frame clones only, with some absent. In the table there are 5,000 or so clones, roughly two thirds of which are singletons. The V and J ends lost 1 base and 4 bases, in that order; junction bases with no gene match: 6. Germline CDR1 SGHAT, CDR2 FQNNGV. The CDR3 sequence is 15 residues long. The specimen comprised CD4+ or CD8+ T cells sorted from blood, sampled in a trial of the OX40 agonist ivuxolimab. The gene calls are TRBV11-2 and TRBJ1-1, with 7 bases identical to TRBD1. The receptor was derived from an adult with an advanced solid tumor such as melanoma, head and neck, liver or kidney cancer. The CDR3 is CASSLVEGAGTEAFF. CDR3 in DNA: TGTGCCAGCAGCTTAGTAGAGGGGGCGGGCACTGAAGCTTTCTTT.